This T cell receptor beta chain was identified in a study of T cell repertoires in cytomegalovirus infection. Study-wide context: Matching HLA type and CMV infection were both indicated by public TCR beta signatures. Study-wide points: The ex vivo response showed dominance by HLA-C-restricted CMV-specific TCR beta clonotypes. Frequencies of public TCR beta families were cumulated, and this identified carriers of CMV plus the relevant HLA.

The CDR3 runs to 17 residues. CDR1 is SGHTA and CDR2 is FQGNSA in the germline V gene. V lost 0 bases to trimming and J lost 3 bases; unmatched junction nucleotides: 6. TCRdb reprocessed the reads via MiXCR and lists one record per CDR3 protein. Seen here are about 360,000 distinct CDR3 sequences, around 18% observed once, and the top ten hold around 10%. This clonotype was recorded once. The antigen remains unidentified. The TCR was taken from a human donor in good health (CMV status not recorded). Some clones in this sample may be carry-over from other donors' samples. This chain connects TRBV7-2 to TRBJ2-5; 11 bases agree with TRBD2. The sequencing sample was made of PBMCs. CDR3 residues: CASSLAWLAGGKETQYF. DNA of the CDR3: TGTGCCAGCAGCTTAGCCTGGCTAGCGGGGGGAAAAGAGACCCAGTACTTC.